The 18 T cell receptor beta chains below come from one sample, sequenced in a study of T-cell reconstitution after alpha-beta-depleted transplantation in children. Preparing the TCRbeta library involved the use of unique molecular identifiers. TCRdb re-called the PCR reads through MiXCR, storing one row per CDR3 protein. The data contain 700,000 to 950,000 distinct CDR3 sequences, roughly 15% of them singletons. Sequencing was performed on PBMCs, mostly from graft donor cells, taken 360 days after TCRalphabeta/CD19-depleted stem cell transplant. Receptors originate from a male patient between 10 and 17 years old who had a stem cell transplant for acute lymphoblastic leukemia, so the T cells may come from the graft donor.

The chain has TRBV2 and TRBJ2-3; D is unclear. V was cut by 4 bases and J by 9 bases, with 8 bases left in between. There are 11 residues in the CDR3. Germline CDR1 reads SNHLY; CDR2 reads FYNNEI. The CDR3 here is CASSGVRTQYF. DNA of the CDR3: TGTGCCAGCAGTGGCGTTAGGACGCAGTATTTT.

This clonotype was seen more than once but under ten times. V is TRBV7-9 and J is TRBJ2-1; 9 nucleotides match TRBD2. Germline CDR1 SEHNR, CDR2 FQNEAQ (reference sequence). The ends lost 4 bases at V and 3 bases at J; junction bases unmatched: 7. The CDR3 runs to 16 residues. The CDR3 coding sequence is TGTGCCAGCAGCTCTTGGAGCGGGAGGAACTACAATGAGCAGTTCTTC. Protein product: CASSSWSGRNYNEQFF.

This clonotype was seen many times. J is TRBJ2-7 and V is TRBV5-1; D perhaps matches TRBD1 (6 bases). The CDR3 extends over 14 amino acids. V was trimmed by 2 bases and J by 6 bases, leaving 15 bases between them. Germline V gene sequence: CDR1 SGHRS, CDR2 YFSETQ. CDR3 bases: TGCGCCAGCAGCTTCTGGACAGATTTAAGCGAGCAGTACTTC. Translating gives CASSFWTDLSEQYF.

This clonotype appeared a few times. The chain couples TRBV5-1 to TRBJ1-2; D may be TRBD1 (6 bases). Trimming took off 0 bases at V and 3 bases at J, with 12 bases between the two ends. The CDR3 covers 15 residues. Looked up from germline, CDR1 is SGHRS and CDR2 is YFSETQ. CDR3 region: CASSLAVAGDYGYTF. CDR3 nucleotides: TGCGCCAGCAGCTTGGCCGTTGCAGGGGACTATGGCTACACCTTC.

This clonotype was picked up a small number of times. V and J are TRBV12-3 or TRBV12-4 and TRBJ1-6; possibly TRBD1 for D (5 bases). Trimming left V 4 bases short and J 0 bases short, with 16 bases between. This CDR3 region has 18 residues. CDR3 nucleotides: TGTGCCAGCAGTTCCCCGGGGCCTTATAGCTCCTATAATTCACCCCTCCACTTT. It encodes CASSSPGPYSSYNSPLHF.

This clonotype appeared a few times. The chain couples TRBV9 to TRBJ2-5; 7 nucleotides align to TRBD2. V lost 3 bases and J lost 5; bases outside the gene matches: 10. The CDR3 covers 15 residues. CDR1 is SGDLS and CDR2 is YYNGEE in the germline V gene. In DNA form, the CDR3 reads TGTGCCAGCAGCGGGGGGAGGGCCTCGTACGAGACCCAGTACTTC. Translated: CASSGGRASYETQYF.

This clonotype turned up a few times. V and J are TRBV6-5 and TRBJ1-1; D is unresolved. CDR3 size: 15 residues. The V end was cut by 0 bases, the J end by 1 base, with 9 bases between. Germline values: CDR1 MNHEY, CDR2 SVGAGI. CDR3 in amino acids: CASSYSRASNTEAFF. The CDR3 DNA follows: TGTGCCAGCAGTTACTCGAGGGCTTCGAACACTGAAGCTTTCTTT.

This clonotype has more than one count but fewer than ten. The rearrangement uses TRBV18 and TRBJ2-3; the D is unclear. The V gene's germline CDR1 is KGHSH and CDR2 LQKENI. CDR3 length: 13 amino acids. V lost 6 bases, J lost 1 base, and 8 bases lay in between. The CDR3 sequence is CASSAGGTDTQYF. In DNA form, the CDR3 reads TGTGCCAGCTCTGCAGGAGGCACAGATACGCAGTATTTT.

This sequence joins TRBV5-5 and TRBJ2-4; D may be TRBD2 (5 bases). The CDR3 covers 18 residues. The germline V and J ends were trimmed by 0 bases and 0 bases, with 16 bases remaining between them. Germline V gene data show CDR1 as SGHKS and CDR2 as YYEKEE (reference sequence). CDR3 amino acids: CASSLVGLSSLAKNIQYF. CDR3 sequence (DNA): TGTGCCAGCAGCTTGGTTGGACTTTCCTCGTTAGCCAAAAACATTCAGTACTTC.

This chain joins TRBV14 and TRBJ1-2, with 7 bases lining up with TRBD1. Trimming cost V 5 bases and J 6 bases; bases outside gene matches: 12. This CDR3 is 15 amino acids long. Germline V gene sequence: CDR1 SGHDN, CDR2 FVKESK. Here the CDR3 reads CASSLVGGARHGYTF. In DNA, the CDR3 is TGTGCCAGCAGCTTGGTAGGGGGCGCGAGACATGGCTACACCTTC.

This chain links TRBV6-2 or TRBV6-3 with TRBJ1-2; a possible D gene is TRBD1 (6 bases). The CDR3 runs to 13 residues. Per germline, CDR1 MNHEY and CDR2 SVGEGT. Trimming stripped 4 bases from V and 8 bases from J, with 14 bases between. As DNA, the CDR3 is TGTGCCAGCAGTTTCCAACAGGGATGGGGCTACACCTTC. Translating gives CASSFQQGWGYTF.

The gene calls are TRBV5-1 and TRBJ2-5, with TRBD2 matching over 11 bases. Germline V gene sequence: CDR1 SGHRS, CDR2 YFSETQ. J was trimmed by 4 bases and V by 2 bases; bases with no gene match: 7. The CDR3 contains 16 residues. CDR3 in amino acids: CASSLGTSGSLETQYF. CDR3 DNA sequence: TGCGCCAGCAGCTTAGGAACTAGCGGGAGTCTAGAGACCCAGTACTTC.

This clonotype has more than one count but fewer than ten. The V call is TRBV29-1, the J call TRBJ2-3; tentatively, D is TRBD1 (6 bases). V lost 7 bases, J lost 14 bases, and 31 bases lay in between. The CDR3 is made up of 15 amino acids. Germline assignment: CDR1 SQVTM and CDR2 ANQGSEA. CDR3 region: CSATGTQPRTRERYF. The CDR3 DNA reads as TGCAGCGCCACCGGGACACAACCTCGGACTCGGGAACGGTATTTT.

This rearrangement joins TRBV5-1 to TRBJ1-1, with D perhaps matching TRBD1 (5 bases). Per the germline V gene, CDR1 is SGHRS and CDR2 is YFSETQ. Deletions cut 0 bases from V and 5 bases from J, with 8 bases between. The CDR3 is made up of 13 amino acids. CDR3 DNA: TGCGCCAGCAGCTTGGCCGCAGGGACTGAAGCTTTCTTT. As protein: CASSLAAGTEAFF. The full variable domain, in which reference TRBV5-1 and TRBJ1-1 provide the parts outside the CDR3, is KAGVTQTPRYLIKTRGQQVTLSCSPISGHRSVSWYQQTPGQGLQFLFEYFSETQRNKGNFPGRFSGRQFSNSRSEMNVSTLELGDSALYLCASSLAAGTEAFFGQGTRLTVV.

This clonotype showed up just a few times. CDR3 DNA sequence: TGTGCCAGCAGCCAGACTAAGCGAGGCTACACCGGGGAGCTGTTTTTT. Its protein is CASSQTKRGYTGELFF. J is TRBJ2-2 and V is TRBV11-2; possible D gene TRBD2, 5 bases. The V and J ends lost 5 bases and 3 bases respectively, with 16 bases between them. Germline CDR1 reads SGHAT; CDR2 reads FQNNGV. This CDR3 is built from 16 residues.

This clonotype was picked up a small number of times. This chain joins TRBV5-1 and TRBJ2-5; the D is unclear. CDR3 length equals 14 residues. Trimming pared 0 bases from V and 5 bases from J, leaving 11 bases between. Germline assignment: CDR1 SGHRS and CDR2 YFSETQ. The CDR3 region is CASSLVPDTETQYF. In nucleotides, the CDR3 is TGCGCCAGCAGCTTGGTTCCCGACACGGAGACCCAGTACTTC.

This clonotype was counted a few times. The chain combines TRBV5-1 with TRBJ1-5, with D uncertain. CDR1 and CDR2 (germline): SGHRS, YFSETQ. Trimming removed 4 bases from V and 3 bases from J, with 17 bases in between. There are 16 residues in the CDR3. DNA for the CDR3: TGCGCCAGCAGCAGCGCCGTGTTGGCAGACAATCAGCCCCAGCATTTT. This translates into CASSSAVLADNQPQHF.

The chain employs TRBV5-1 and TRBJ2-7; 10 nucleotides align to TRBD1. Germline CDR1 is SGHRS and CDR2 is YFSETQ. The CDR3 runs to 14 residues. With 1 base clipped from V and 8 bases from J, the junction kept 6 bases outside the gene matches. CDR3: CASSLLGTGVQQYF. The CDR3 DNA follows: TGCGCCAGCAGCTTGCTCGGGACAGGGGTGCAGCAGTACTTC.